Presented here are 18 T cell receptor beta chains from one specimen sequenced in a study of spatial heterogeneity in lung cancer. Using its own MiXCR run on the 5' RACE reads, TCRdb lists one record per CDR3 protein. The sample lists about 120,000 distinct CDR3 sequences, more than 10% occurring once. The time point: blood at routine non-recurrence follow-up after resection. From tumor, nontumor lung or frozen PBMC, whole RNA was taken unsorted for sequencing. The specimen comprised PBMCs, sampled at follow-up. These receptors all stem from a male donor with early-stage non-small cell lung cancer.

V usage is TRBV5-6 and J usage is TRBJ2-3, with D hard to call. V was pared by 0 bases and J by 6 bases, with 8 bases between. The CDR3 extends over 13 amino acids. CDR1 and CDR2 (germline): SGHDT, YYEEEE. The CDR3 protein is CASSLAMADTQYF. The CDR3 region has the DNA TGTGCCAGCAGCTTGGCCATGGCGGATACGCAGTATTTT. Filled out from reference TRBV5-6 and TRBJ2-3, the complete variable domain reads DAGVTQSPTHLIKTRGQQVTLRCSPKSGHDTVSWYQQALGQGPQFIFQYYEEEERQRGNFPDRFSGHQFPNYSSELNVNALLLGDSALYLCASSLAMADTQYFGPGTRLTVL.

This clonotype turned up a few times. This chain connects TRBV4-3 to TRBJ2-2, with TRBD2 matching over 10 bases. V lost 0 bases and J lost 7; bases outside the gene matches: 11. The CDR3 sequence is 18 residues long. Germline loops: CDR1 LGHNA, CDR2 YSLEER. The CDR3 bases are TGCGCCAGCAGCCAAGATAAAGCCCAGCGGGGGGGCGTCGGGGAGCTGTTTTTT. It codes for CASSQDKAQRGGVGELFF.

CDR3 in DNA: TGTGCCAGCAGCTTAGATCTAGGGCCAGATACGCAGTATTTT. Amino acids: CASSLDLGPDTQYF. The genes are TRBV7-9 and TRBJ2-3; the D is unclear. Trimming removed 1 base at V and 4 bases at J, with 9 bases between. Germline-derived CDR1 and CDR2 are SEHNR and FQNEAQ (reference sequence). This CDR3 has 14 residues.

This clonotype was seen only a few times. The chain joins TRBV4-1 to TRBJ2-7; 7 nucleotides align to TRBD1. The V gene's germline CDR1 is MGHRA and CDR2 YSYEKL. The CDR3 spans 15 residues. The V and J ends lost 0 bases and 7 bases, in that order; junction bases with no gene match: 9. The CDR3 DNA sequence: TGCGCCAGCAGCCAAGAAGGGAGACAGGGCGGGGAGCAGTACTTC. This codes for CASSQEGRQGGEQYF.

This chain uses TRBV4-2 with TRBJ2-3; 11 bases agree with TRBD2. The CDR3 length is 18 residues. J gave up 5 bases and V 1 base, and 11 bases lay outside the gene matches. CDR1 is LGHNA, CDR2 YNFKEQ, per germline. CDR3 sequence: CASSQGDSGGALGDTQYF. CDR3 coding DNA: TGTGCCAGCAGCCAAGGAGATAGCGGGGGGGCATTAGGAGATACGCAGTATTTT.

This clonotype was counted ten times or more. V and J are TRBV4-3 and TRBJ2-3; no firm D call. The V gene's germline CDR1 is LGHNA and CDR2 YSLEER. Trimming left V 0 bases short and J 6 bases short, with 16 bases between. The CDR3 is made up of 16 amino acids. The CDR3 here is CASSQDLSPQLDTQYF. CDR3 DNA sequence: TGCGCCAGCAGCCAAGATTTAAGCCCGCAGCTGGATACGCAGTATTTT.

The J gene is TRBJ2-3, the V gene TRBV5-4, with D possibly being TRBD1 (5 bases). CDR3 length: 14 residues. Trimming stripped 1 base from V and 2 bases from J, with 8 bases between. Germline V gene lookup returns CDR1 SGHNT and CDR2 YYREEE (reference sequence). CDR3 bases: TGTGCCAGCAGCTTGCAGGGAATCACAGATACGCAGTATTTT. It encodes CASSLQGITDTQYF.

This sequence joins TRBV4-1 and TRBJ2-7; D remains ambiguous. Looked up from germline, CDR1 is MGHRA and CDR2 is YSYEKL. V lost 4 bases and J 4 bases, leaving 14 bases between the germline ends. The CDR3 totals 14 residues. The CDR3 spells CASSPITRSYEQYF. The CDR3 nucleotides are TGCGCCAGCAGCCCAATCACACGCTCGTACGAGCAGTACTTC.

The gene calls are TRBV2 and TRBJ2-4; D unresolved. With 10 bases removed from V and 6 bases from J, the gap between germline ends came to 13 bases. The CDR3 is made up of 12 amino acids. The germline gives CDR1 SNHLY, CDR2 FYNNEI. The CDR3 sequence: CATSGPGNIQYF. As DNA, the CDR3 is TGTGCCACCTCGGGCCCGGGAAACATTCAGTACTTC.

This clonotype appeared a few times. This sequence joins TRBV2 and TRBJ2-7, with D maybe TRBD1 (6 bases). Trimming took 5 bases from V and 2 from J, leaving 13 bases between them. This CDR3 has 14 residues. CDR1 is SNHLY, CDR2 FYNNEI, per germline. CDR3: CASSNTRTAYEQYF. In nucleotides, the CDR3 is TGTGCCAGCAGTAATACCCGGACAGCCTACGAGCAGTACTTC. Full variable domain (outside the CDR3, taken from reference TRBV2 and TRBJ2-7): EPEVTQTPSHQVTQMGQEVILRCVPISNHLYFYWYRQILGQKVEFLVSFYNNEISEKSEIFDDQFSVERPDGSNFTLKIRSTKLEDSAMYFCASSNTRTAYEQYFGPGTRLTVT.

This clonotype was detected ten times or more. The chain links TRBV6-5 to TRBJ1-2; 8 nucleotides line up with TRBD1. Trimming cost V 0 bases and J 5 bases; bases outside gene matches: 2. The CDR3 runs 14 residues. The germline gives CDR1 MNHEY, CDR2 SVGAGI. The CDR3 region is CASSYSRQGYGYTF. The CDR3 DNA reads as TGTGCCAGCAGTTACTCGAGACAGGGGTATGGCTACACCTTC.

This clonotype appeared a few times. CDR3 in amino acids: CASSLNPDQPQHF. The DNA of the CDR3 is TGTGCCAGCAGCCTAAATCCGGATCAGCCCCAGCATTTT. The rearrangement joins TRBV7-3 to TRBJ1-5; no clear D. Deletions cut 5 bases from V and 5 bases from J, with 10 bases between. Germline assignment: CDR1 SGHTA and CDR2 FQGTGA. This CDR3 is 13 amino acids long.

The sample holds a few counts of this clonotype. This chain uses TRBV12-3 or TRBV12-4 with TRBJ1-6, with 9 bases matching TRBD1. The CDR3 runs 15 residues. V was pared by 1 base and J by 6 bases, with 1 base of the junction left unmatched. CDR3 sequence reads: CASSLGTGVNSPLHF. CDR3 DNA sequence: TGTGCCAGCAGTTTAGGGACAGGGGTTAATTCACCCCTCCACTTT.

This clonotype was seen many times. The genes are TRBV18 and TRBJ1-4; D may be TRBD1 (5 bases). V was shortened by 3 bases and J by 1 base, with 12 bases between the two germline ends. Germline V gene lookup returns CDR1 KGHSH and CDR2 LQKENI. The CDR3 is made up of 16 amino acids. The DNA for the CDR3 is TGTGCCAGCTCACCCCTTGGGGGGGTAACTAATGAAAAACTGTTTTTT. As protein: CASSPLGGVTNEKLFF.

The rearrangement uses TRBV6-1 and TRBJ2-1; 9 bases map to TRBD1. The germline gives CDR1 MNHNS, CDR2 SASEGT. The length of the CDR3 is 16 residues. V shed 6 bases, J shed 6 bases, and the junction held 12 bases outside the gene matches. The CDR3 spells CASRGDRDRARNEQFF. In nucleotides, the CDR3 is TGTGCCAGCAGAGGAGACCGGGACAGGGCACGCAATGAGCAGTTCTTC.

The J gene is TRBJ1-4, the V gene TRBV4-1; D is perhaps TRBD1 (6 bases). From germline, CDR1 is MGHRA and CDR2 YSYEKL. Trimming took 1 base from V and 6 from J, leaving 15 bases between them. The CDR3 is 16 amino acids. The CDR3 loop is CASSQGWGAADEKLFF. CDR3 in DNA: TGCGCCAGCAGCCAAGGATGGGGGGCCGCCGATGAAAAACTGTTTTTT.

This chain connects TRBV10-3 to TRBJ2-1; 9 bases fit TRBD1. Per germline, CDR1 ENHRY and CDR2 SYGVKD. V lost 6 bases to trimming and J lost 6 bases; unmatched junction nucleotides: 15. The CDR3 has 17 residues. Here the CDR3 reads CAISDTPRTGVGNEQFF. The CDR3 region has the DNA TGTGCCATCAGCGACACGCCCCGGACAGGGGTCGGCAATGAGCAGTTCTTC.

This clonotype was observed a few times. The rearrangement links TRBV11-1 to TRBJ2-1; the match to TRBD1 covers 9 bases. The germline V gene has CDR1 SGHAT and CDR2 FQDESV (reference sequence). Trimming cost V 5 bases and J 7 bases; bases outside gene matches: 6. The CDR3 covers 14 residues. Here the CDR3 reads CASSPDRGVNEQFF. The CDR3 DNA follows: TGTGCCAGCAGCCCGGACAGGGGTGTTAATGAGCAGTTCTTC. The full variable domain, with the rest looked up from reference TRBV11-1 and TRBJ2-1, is EAEVAQSPRYKITEKSQAVAFWCDPISGHATLYWYRQILGQGPELLVQFQDESVVDDSQLPKDRFSAERLKGVDSTLKIQPAELGDSAMYLCASSPDRGVNEQFFGPGTRLTVL.